This TCR beta chain was documented in a study of a mutant IDH1 vaccine in newly diagnosed glioma. The CDR3 totals 17 residues. The V and J ends lost 1 base and 5 bases respectively, with 18 bases between them. The germline gives CDR1 SGHDN, CDR2 FVKESK. The protocol was immunoSEQ multiplex PCR, while the TCRdb copy is restricted to in-frame clones and leaves out a portion. The sample lists around 50,000 clones; over 80% were seen once. A note on this clone: Its antigen is still unknown.

The time point: week 5, during vaccination. The study gave 300 ug of mutant IDH1 20-mer peptide per vaccine dose, with topical imiquimod. Here the sequenced sample was PBMCs, taken from a glioma patient whose treatment included an IDH1 peptide vaccine. The V call is TRBV14, the J call TRBJ2-1; no definite D call. This clonotype was sampled from a woman aged 40 to 50 with glioma. The CDR3 region has the DNA TGTGCCAGCAGCCAAGTTTCGAGGAGAGCCGTGAACAATGAGCAGTTCTTC. It is translated as CASSQVSRRAVNNEQFF.